This T cell receptor beta chain was found in a study of T cells in Graves' hyperthyroidism and ophthalmopathy. This clonotype was seen a handful of times. Germline values: CDR1 SEHNR, CDR2 FQNEAQ (reference sequence). V lost 1 base to trimming and J lost 9 bases; unmatched junction nucleotides: 6. The CDR3 runs to 14 residues. Lactation, pregnancy, other autoimmune disease or uncontrolled infection excluded patients. Amplified TCR beta CDR3 regions derived from RNA transcripts. Researchers ran a first-round RT-PCR on the TCR CDR3 using the HTBI primer set. TCRdb re-derived calls from the multiplex PCR reads in MiXCR, one entry per CDR3 protein. This sample has under 400,000 distinct CDR3 sequences, with approximately 13% found just once.

This chain links TRBV7-9 with TRBJ2-7, with 10 bases matching TRBD2. This sequence originates from a woman between 18 and 30 years old with Graves' hyperthyroidism. Sequencing was performed on blood. CDR3 DNA sequence: TGTGCCAGCAGCTTAGAAACTAGCGGGGCGGTGCAGTACTTC. Amino acids: CASSLETSGAVQYF.